This is a list of T cell receptor beta chains from one sample in a study of cytomegalovirus exposure and HLA in healthy donors. Assay: immunoSEQ multiplex PCR; the TCRdb copy retains only in-frame clones and omits some. Of 150,000 to 200,000 clones in the sample, roughly 84% were seen once. Sequencing was carried out using PBMCs. These receptor sequences come from a man between 25 and 39 years old in good health and CMV-seropositive. CDR3s include the opening cysteine and the closing phenylalanine or tryptophan. D genes are given only for firm matches. Clone size, where shown, is once, few, many, or a class for clones that have expanded.

J gene	D gene	clone size	V gene	CDR3 protein	CDR3 DNA
TRBJ2-7	NA	NA	TRBV28	CASTPYTGGTYEQYF	TGTGCCAGCACTCCCTACACCGGGGGAACCTACGAGCAGTACTTC
TRBJ2-7	NA	NA	TRBV7-9	CASSQLVGGHYEQYF	TGTGCCAGCAGCCAACTTGTAGGGGGACACTACGAGCAGTACTTC
TRBJ2-7	TRBD2	once	TRBV7-3	CASSLSPSGLLTEQYF	TGTGCCAGCAGCTTATCCCCTAGCGGCCTCCTTACCGAGCAGTACTTC
TRBJ1-2	NA	NA	TRBV6-5	CASSSGRGLNYGYTF	TGTGCCAGCAGTTCCGGGCGGGGGCTCAACTATGGCTACACCTTC
TRBJ2-7	TRBD1	NA	TRBV18	CASSPRDRNNEQYF	TGTGCCAGCTCACCCCGGGACAGGAACAACGAGCAGTACTTC
TRBJ2-2	TRBD2	NA	TRBV7-2	CASSPGTSGGTGELFF	TGTGCCAGCAGCCCCGGGACTAGCGGGGGAACCGGGGAGCTGTTTTTT
TRBJ1-2	NA	NA	TRBV7-9	CASSLAGVRGYGYTF	TGTGCCAGCAGCTTAGCCGGGGTTCGTGGCTATGGCTACACCTTC
TRBJ2-5	NA	NA	TRBV10-3	CAISESRFQETQYF	TGTGCCATCAGTGAGTCGCGATTCCAAGAGACCCAGTACTTC
TRBJ2-1	TRBD2	NA	TRBV2	CASSEAGVLNEQFF	TGTGCCAGCAGTGAGGCGGGAGTATTGAATGAGCAGTTCTTC
TRBJ1-5	NA	NA	TRBV9	CASSPQGANQPQHF	TGTGCCAGCAGCCCGCAGGGCGCCAATCAGCCCCAGCATTTT
TRBJ1-2	TRBD1	NA	TRBV7-8	CASSLVTGWGDGYTF	TGTGCCAGCAGCTTAGTGACAGGGTGGGGGGATGGCTACACCTTC
TRBJ2-5	NA	NA	TRBV5-4	CASSFVSGQETQYF	TGTGCCAGCAGCTTCGTCAGCGGACAAGAGACCCAGTACTTC
TRBJ1-1	NA	NA	TRBV28	CASSLGEPTEAFF	TGTGCCAGCAGCCTTGGGGAGCCCACTGAAGCTTTCTTT
TRBJ2-3	NA	NA	TRBV9	CASSVRTVPYHNSPSTDTQYF	TGTGCCAGCAGCGTACGTACAGTGCCCTACCACAATTCCCCTAGCACAGATACGCAGTATTTT
TRBJ2-1	TRBD2	once	TRBV7-3	CASSARTGREGREQFF	TGTGCCAGCAGCGCCCGTACGGGGCGGGAGGGCCGGGAGCAGTTCTTC
TRBJ1-2	NA	NA	TRBV4-3	CASSQGQAPKYGYTF	TGCGCCAGCAGCCAAGGGCAGGCCCCTAAGTATGGCTACACCTTC
TRBJ2-7	TRBD2	few	TRBV27	CASSLASGGTYEQYF	TGTGCCAGCAGTTTGGCTAGCGGGGGTACCTACGAGCAGTACTTC
TRBJ2-1	NA	NA	TRBV2	CASASERYNKQFF	TGTGCCAGTGCCTCGGAGAGGTACAATAAGCAGTTCTTC
TRBJ1-5	TRBD1	NA	TRBV7-8	CASSPGQGNQPQHF	TGTGCCAGCAGCCCGGGACAGGGGAATCAGCCCCAGCATTTT
TRBJ1-1	NA	NA	TRBV5-1	CASSLGFGGRGNTEAFF	TGCGCCAGCAGCTTGGGTTTCGGGGGGCGCGGGAACACTGAAGCTTTCTTT
TRBJ1-5	NA	NA	TRBV7-8	CASSLGHPSNQPQHF	TGTGCCAGCAGCTTAGGACATCCTAGCAATCAGCCCCAGCATTTT
TRBJ1-6	NA	few	TRBV9	CASSVAGGSRSLHF	TGTGCCAGCAGCGTAGCCGGCGGGAGTAGATCCCTCCACTTT
TRBJ2-1	NA	NA	TRBV11-2	CASSSQGSGFYEQFF	TGTGCCAGCAGCTCTCAGGGGTCAGGGTTCTATGAGCAGTTCTTC
TRBJ1-3	NA	NA	TRBV2	CASSGLGAQGNTIYF	TGTGCCAGCAGTGGATTGGGGGCGCAAGGAAACACCATATATTTT
TRBJ2-3	TRBD2	NA	TRBV7-2	CASSSGGETDTQYF	TGTGCCAGCAGCTCGGGGGGAGAGACAGATACGCAGTATTTT
TRBJ1-1	NA	NA	TRBV28	CASSLLGERTEAFF	TGTGCCAGCAGTTTATTGGGAGAACGCACTGAAGCTTTCTTT
TRBJ1-5	TRBD1	NA	TRBV7-8	CASSTRQGGQPQHF	TGTGCCAGCAGCACCCGACAGGGGGGTCAGCCCCAGCATTTT
TRBJ1-2	NA	once	TRBV6-5	CASSYEVNYGYTF	TGTGCCAGCAGTTACGAGGTTAACTATGGCTACACCTTC
TRBJ2-5	NA	NA	TRBV18	CASSNWTTQETQYF	TGTGCCAGCTCAAATTGGACAACTCAAGAGACCCAGTACTTC
TRBJ2-1	NA	NA	TRBV4-1	CASSQDPAEFTYNEQFF	TGCGCCAGCAGCCAAGATCCGGCGGAGTTTACGTACAATGAGCAGTTCTTC
TRBJ2-7	NA	NA	TRBV5-1	CASSSDSPPREQYF	TGCGCCAGCAGCTCGGACTCTCCCCCTCGCGAGCAGTACTTC
TRBJ2-3	TRBD1	once	TRBV29-1	CSVSRDRETDTQYF	TGCAGCGTTTCCCGGGACAGGGAGACAGATACGCAGTATTTT
TRBJ2-2	TRBD2	NA	TRBV18	CASSQGLAGENTGELFF	TGTGCCAGCTCACAGGGACTAGCGGGTGAGAACACCGGGGAGCTGTTTTTT
TRBJ2-5	NA	NA	TRBV6-1	CASSVTSPQETQYF	TGTGCCAGCAGTGTAACGAGCCCACAAGAGACCCAGTACTTC
TRBJ1-6	NA	NA	TRBV4-3	CASSPSGGSPLHF	TGCGCCAGCAGCCCGTCGGGGGGTTCACCCCTCCACTTT
TRBJ1-1	TRBD1	NA	TRBV28	CASSLYRDRTLNEAFF	TGTGCCAGCAGTCTGTACCGGGACAGGACCCTAAATGAAGCTTTCTTT
TRBJ2-6	NA	NA	TRBV2	CASQNSPGANVLTF	TGTGCCAGCCAAAACAGCCCTGGGGCCAACGTCCTGACTTTC
TRBJ2-7	NA	once	TRBV11-3	CASSLLERQCPLYEQYF	TGTGCCAGCAGCTTATTAGAGAGACAGTGCCCACTCTACGAGCAGTACTTC
TRBJ1-5	TRBD1	NA	TRBV4-1	CASSGQANQPQHF	TGCGCCAGCAGTGGACAGGCGAATCAGCCCCAGCATTTT
TRBJ2-3	TRBD1	once	TRBV6-5	CASSSRTGGTDTQYF	TGTGCCAGCAGTTCGAGGACAGGGGGCACAGATACGCAGTATTTT
TRBJ2-7	NA	NA	TRBV6-5	CASSPGDEQYF	TGTGCCAGCAGCCCCGGTGACGAGCAGTACTTC
TRBJ2-1	NA	few	TRBV5-1	CASSPNRESEQFF	TGCGCCAGCAGCCCGAACAGGGAGAGTGAGCAGTTCTTC
TRBJ1-2	TRBD1	NA	TRBV2	CASHPQDRVGYGYTF	TGTGCCAGCCATCCCCAGGACAGGGTAGGCTATGGCTACACCTTC
TRBJ1-2	NA	few	TRBV28	CASSFLGQSYGYTF	TGTGCCAGCAGTTTTCTAGGACAGTCCTATGGCTACACCTTC
TRBJ1-5	TRBD1	NA	TRBV19	CASGTTGGAGQPQHF	TGTGCCAGTGGAACTACAGGGGGCGCGGGGCAGCCCCAGCATTTT